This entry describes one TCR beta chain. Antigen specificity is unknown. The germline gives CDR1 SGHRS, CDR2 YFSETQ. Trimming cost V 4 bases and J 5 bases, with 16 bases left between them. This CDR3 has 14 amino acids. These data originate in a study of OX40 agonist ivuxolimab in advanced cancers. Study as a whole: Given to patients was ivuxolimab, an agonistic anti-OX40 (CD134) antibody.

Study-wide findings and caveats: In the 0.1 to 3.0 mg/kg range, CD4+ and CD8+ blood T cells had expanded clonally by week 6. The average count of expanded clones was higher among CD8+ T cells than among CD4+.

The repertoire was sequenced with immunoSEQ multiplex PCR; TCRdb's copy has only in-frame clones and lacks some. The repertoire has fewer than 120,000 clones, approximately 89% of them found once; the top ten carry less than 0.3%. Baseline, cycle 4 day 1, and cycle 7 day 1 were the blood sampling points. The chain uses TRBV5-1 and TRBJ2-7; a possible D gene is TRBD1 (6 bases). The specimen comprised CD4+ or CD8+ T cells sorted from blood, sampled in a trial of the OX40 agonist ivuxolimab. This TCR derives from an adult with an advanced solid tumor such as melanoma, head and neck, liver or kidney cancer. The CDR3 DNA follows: TGCGCCAGCAGCAAGGATGGGACATCGAACGAGCAGTACTTC. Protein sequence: CASSKDGTSNEQYF.